Below, 2 T cell receptor beta chains from the same sample are listed, as sequenced in a study of control samples from healthy donors and cancer patients. The method was immunoSEQ multiplex PCR; TCRdb's version includes in-frame clones alone and lacks a portion of them. The repertoire holds 91,000 or so clones, roughly 90% seen once, with 0.85% to 1% in the top ten. The specimen sequenced was blood. Receptor source: a young woman in good health.

The count of this clone is one. The chain joins TRBV19 to TRBJ1-1; 7 nucleotides line up with TRBD1. Germline CDR1 LNHDA, CDR2 SQIVND (reference sequence). CDR3 size: 12 residues. After removal of 9 bases from V and 3 bases from J, the junction contained 4 bases not matched to a gene. The CDR3 coding sequence is TGTGCCAGAACCACAGGGGACACTGAAGCTTTCTTT. Encoded protein: CARTTGDTEAFF.

The chain couples TRBV11-2 to TRBJ2-3; 14 positions agree with TRBD2. The CDR3 has 18 amino acids. The J segment lost 1 base and the V segment lost 5 bases, leaving 8 bases of the junction unmatched. The V gene's germline CDR1 is SGHAT and CDR2 FQNNGV. CDR3: CASSPGGLAGGRTDTQYF. The CDR3 nucleotides read TGTGCCAGCAGCCCAGGCGGACTAGCGGGGGGCCGCACAGATACGCAGTATTTT.